Shown below are 4 T cell receptor beta chains from a single sample sequenced in a study of quantifying T cell responses using KT2 cells. Study overall: cDNA was made from DNase-treated RNA using alpha and beta constant primers.

The cDNA 3' end received a ligated oligonucleotide with a UMI. An equimolar mix of RC1.1 and RC1.2 primed the beta chain across TRBC1 and TRBC2. TCRdb called the UMI-ligation and nested PCR reads again in MiXCR, with one record for every CDR3 protein. The sample shows around 56,000 distinct CDR3 sequences, 9% to 15% of them seen only once. Specimen: PBMCs spiked with cells of the T cell clone KT2. These receptors all stem from a human donor.

Notes on this clonotype: One base away lies a much larger clone, so this may be a sequencing read error. The chain is built from TRBV7-9 and TRBJ2-1; D might be TRBD1 (5 bases). Germline V gene data show CDR1 as SEHNR and CDR2 as FQNEAQ (reference sequence). Trimming removed 3 bases at V and 0 bases at J, with 9 bases between. This CDR3 region has 15 residues. The CDR3, as DNA: TGTGCCAGCAGCTTTGGGGCTAGCTCCTACAATGAGCAGTTCTTC. It translates to CASSFGASSYNEQFF.

This clonotype was seen ten or more times. The chain has TRBV7-9 and TRBJ1-5; D is ambiguous. The ends were cut back, 2 bases at V and 1 base at J, with 3 bases in the middle. The length of the CDR3 is 13 residues. Per the germline V gene, CDR1 is SEHNR and CDR2 is FQNEAQ (reference sequence). The CDR3 loop reads CASSLNSNQPQHF. As DNA, the CDR3 is TGTGCCAGCAGCTTAAACAGCAATCAGCCCCAGCATTTT.

This clonotype was counted between two and nine times. The gene calls are TRBV29-1 and TRBJ2-7, with D perhaps matching TRBD2 (5 bases). V was shortened by 1 base and J by 2 bases, with 18 bases between the two germline ends. CDR1 and CDR2 from the germline V gene are SQVTM and ANQGSEA. This CDR3 is built from 16 residues. CDR3 sequence reads: CSVEALLSRATYEQYF. In DNA form, the CDR3 reads TGCAGCGTTGAAGCACTTCTGTCGAGGGCCACCTACGAGCAGTACTTC.

The rearrangement joins TRBV6-1 to TRBJ2-3, with TRBD2 matching 8 bases. Germline assignment: CDR1 MNHNS and CDR2 SASEGT. Trimming removed 5 bases from V and 2 bases from J; junction bases left unmatched: 6. The CDR3 length is 15 residues. The CDR3 spells CASSRLAQVTDTQYF. Here the CDR3 DNA reads TGTGCCAGCAGTCGACTAGCGCAAGTCACAGATACGCAGTATTTT.